These 32 T cell receptor beta chains originate from one sample sequenced in a study of Graves' ophthalmopathy and Graves' hyperthyroidism. The TCR beta CDR3 regions underwent amplification from RNA transcripts. Second-round multiplex PCR came after a first-round RT-PCR that employed HTBI primers. TCRdb recomputed calls from the multiplex PCR reads with MiXCR, one row per CDR3 protein. The data hold 350,000 to 450,000 distinct CDR3 sequences, with roughly 18% observed a single time. The sample consisted of peripheral blood. These receptors all stem from a woman aged 18-29 years with Graves' ophthalmopathy.

Many counts were recorded for this clonotype. This sequence joins TRBV6-5 and TRBJ2-7; TRBD1 agrees at 7 bases. Germline-derived CDR1 and CDR2 are MNHEY and SVGAGI. CDR3 size: 16 residues. Germline trimming cut 5 bases from V and 7 bases from J; bases unmatched to any gene: 17. DNA for the CDR3: TGTGCCAGCAGTCCCTATCCCGACAGGGATTCGAGTGAGCAGTACTTC. Amino acid sequence: CASSPYPDRDSSEQYF.

This clonotype came up many times. V and J are TRBV30 and TRBJ1-5; D is possibly TRBD1 (6 bases). The CDR3 has 14 residues. Trimming left V 8 bases short and J 0 bases short, with 14 bases between. Germline CDR1 and CDR2: GTSNPN and SVGIG (reference sequence). The CDR3 protein is CAEGQTDSNQPQHF. The CDR3 DNA reads TGTGCCGAAGGACAGACCGATAGCAATCAGCCCCAGCATTTT.

This clonotype has ten or more counts. This chain joins TRBV28 and TRBJ1-1; D is uncertain. Trimming stripped 5 bases from V and 4 bases from J, with 17 bases between. The CDR3 totals 15 residues. The V gene's germline CDR1 is MDHEN and CDR2 SYDVKM. The chain's CDR3 is CASSPPSPGATEAFF. The DNA of the CDR3 is TGTGCCAGCAGTCCCCCCTCCCCGGGAGCCACTGAAGCTTTCTTT.

This clonotype was counted at least ten times. The chain joins TRBV10-1 to TRBJ2-2; D remains unclear. Germline V CDR1 and CDR2: WNHNN, SYGVQD (reference sequence). V lost 2 bases and J lost 6, with 7 bases in between. The CDR3 covers 13 residues. CDR3 sequence reads: CASSERLSGELFF. CDR3 nucleotide sequence: TGCGCCAGCAGTGAGCGGCTGTCCGGGGAGCTGTTTTTT.

This clonotype was seen repeatedly, ten times or more. The gene calls are TRBV27 and TRBJ2-7; weak D call: TRBD1 (5 bases). The length of the CDR3 is 14 residues. V was cut by 5 bases and J by 0 bases, with 11 bases left in between. From germline, CDR1 is MNHEY and CDR2 SMNVEV (reference sequence). The CDR3 here is CASSPKDTSYEQYF. CDR3 bases: TGTGCCAGCAGTCCAAAGGACACCTCCTACGAGCAGTACTTC.

In its sample, this clonotype was seen once. The chain uses TRBV5-6 and TRBJ2-4; the match to TRBD1 covers 9 bases. Trimming removed 4 bases from V and 2 bases from J; junction bases left unmatched: 7. The CDR3 covers 16 residues. CDR1 is SGHDT and CDR2 is YYEEEE in the germline V gene. As DNA, the CDR3 is TGTGCCAGCAGCCCGGGACAGGGCCCTTCCAAAAACATTCAGTACTTC. Protein sequence: CASSPGQGPSKNIQYF.

The genes are TRBV6-1 and TRBJ1-5; D is ambiguous. Germline-derived CDR1 and CDR2 are MNHNS and SASEGT. The CDR3 consists of 15 residues. V lost 3 bases, J lost 2 bases, and 11 bases lay in between. CDR3 in DNA: TGTGCCAGCAGTGACGGGGAGGGCGGCAATCAGCCCCAGCATTTT. It translates to CASSDGEGGNQPQHF.

This clonotype has ten or more counts. This chain connects TRBV12-3 or TRBV12-4 to TRBJ2-4; D may be TRBD1 or TRBD2 (5 bases each). The CDR3 contains 16 residues. V lost 1 base and J lost 4, with 14 bases in between. CDR3 protein: CASSLGARDLKNIQYF. DNA of the CDR3: TGTGCCAGCAGTTTAGGAGCCCGGGACCTAAAAAACATTCAGTACTTC.

This clonotype showed up many times. V and J are TRBV11-2 and TRBJ2-7; TRBD2 aligns across 7 bases. The germline V gene has CDR1 SGHAT and CDR2 FQNNGV. Germline trimming cut 2 bases from V and 2 bases from J; bases unmatched to any gene: 6. This CDR3 is 15 amino acids long. CDR3 in amino acids: CASSLQASGPYEQYF. The CDR3 DNA reads TGTGCCAGCAGCTTACAGGCTAGCGGTCCCTACGAGCAGTACTTC.

In its sample, this clonotype was seen many times. The chain joins TRBV6-5 to TRBJ2-3; TRBD1 matches 7 bases. The trim removed 4 bases at V and 2 bases at J, leaving 6 bases unmatched. This CDR3 has 15 amino acids. CDR1 is MNHEY, CDR2 SVGAGI, per germline. CDR3 nucleotide sequence: TGTGCCAGCAGTTTGGGACAGTCTAACACAGATACGCAGTATTTT. Protein sequence: CASSLGQSNTDTQYF.

The J gene is TRBJ2-7, the V gene TRBV11-1; 15 bases match TRBD2. Germline CDR1 reads SGHAT; CDR2 reads FQDESV (reference sequence). V was pared by 5 bases and J by 3 bases, with 11 bases of the junction left unmatched. This CDR3 is built from 18 residues. CDR3 sequence: CASSPRTSGRAEFYEQYF. CDR3 DNA sequence: TGTGCCAGCAGCCCCCGGACTAGCGGGAGGGCCGAATTCTACGAGCAGTACTTC. Looking up the rest from reference TRBV11-1 and TRBJ2-7 gives the full variable domain: EAEVAQSPRYKITEKSQAVAFWCDPISGHATLYWYRQILGQGPELLVQFQDESVVDDSQLPKDRFSAERLKGVDSTLKIQPAELGDSAMYLCASSPRTSGRAEFYEQYFGPGTRLTVT.

With regard to this clonotype: A much larger clone lies a single base off, so this may be a read error. The chain combines TRBV4-3 with TRBJ2-2, with D possibly TRBD2 on 5 matching bases. The germline V gene encodes CDR1 LGHNA and CDR2 YSLEER. The length of the CDR3 is 12 residues. The DNA for the CDR3 is TGCGCTGCCGGACTGGACACCGGGGAGCTGTTTTTT. This encodes CAAGLDTGELFF.

This clonotype was counted ten times or more. The V gene is TRBV11-2, the J gene TRBJ2-5; 9 positions agree with TRBD2. V was pared by 4 bases and J by 7 bases, with 16 bases of the junction left unmatched. The CDR3 has 17 amino acids. In germline, CDR1 is SGHAT, CDR2 FQNNGV. The CDR3 coding sequence is TGTGCCAGCAGCTCCACGTCCGGTAGCGGGGGAAGGGGGACCCAGTACTTC. Protein sequence: CASSSTSGSGGRGTQYF. The complete variable domain, with remaining parts taken from reference TRBV11-2 and TRBJ2-5, reads EAGVAQSPRYKIIEKRQSVAFWCNPISGHATLYWYQQILGQGPKLLIQFQNNGVVDDSQLPKDRFSAERLKGVDSTLKIQPAKLEDSAVYLCASSSTSGSGGRGTQYFGPGTRLLVL.

This clonotype showed up many times. This rearrangement joins TRBV29-1 to TRBJ1-5; 8 positions match TRBD1. The CDR3 covers 15 residues. CDR1 and CDR2 (germline): SQVTM, ANQGSEA. Trimming at V came to 6 bases and at J to 0 bases, leaving 7 bases not matched to a gene. The CDR3 bases are TGCAGCGTGTTGGACAGGGAGAATAGCAATCAGCCCCAGCATTTT. Translation: CSVLDRENSNQPQHF.

This clonotype was counted a few times. This sequence joins TRBV6-2 or TRBV6-3 and TRBJ2-3, with 13 bases fitting TRBD2. Trimming cost V 2 bases and J 0 bases; bases outside gene matches: 2. The CDR3 spans 17 residues. Germline V gene lookup returns CDR1 MNHEY and CDR2 SVGEGT. The CDR3 region is CASSYLGLAGSTDTQYF. The CDR3 DNA is TGTGCCAGCAGTTACCTGGGACTAGCGGGGAGCACAGATACGCAGTATTTT.

This clonotype was detected a few times. The rearrangement links TRBV18 to TRBJ2-5, with D tentatively TRBD1 (5 bases). This CDR3 has 15 residues. The V gene's germline CDR1 is KGHSH and CDR2 LQKENI. The V and J ends lost 3 bases and 2 bases respectively, with 13 bases between them. The CDR3 protein is CASSPAGRRQETQYF. The CDR3 DNA reads as TGTGCCAGCTCACCGGCAGGGCGAAGGCAAGAGACCCAGTACTTC. Filled out from reference TRBV18 and TRBJ2-5, the complete variable domain reads NAGVMQNPRHLVRRRGQEARLRCSPMKGHSHVYWYRQLPEEGLKFMVYLQKENIIDESGMPKERFSAEFPKEGPSILRIQQVVRGDSAAYFCASSPAGRRQETQYFGPGTRLLVL.

This clonotype was recorded many times. The chain joins TRBV10-3 to TRBJ2-3; D uncertain. Trimming stripped 7 bases from V and 6 bases from J, with 11 bases between. The CDR3 runs to 12 residues. CDR1 and CDR2 (germline): ENHRY, SYGVKD. The CDR3 nucleotides are TGTGCCATCAAATCCCTAGGCGATACGCAGTATTTT. Translation gives CAIKSLGDTQYF.

This clonotype occurred many times. The chain links TRBV28 to TRBJ2-7, with D possibly TRBD1 on 6 matching bases. Germline-derived CDR1 and CDR2 are MDHEN and SYDVKM. V lost 8 bases, J lost 7 bases, and 24 bases lay in between. The CDR3 is 15 amino acids. The DNA of the CDR3 is TGTGCCAGCCTCCCGACAGGACGGTCCCGGCTGGAGCAGTACTTC. Translating it yields CASLPTGRSRLEQYF.

This clonotype came up many times. The chain links TRBV6-5 to TRBJ1-1; D gene uncertain. V lost 6 bases and J 0 bases, leaving 11 bases between the germline ends. Germline loops: CDR1 MNHEY, CDR2 SVGAGI. There are 14 residues in the CDR3. The CDR3 region has the DNA TGTGCCAGCAGCTCGGTCGGCCTGAACACTGAAGCTTTCTTT. As protein: CASSSVGLNTEAFF.

This clonotype appeared many times. The genes are TRBV28 and TRBJ1-2; maybe TRBD1 (5 bases). Trimming pared 5 bases from V and 8 bases from J, leaving 12 bases between. From germline, CDR1 is MDHEN and CDR2 SYDVKM. CDR3 length: 12 amino acids. The CDR3 spells CASSTQGEGYTF. In DNA, the CDR3 is TGTGCCAGCAGTACCCAGGGAGAGGGCTACACCTTC.

This clonotype occurred many times. The rearrangement uses TRBV30 and TRBJ1-1; D is uncertain. V was shortened by 0 bases and J by 4 bases, with 12 bases between the two germline ends. The germline V gene has CDR1 GTSNPN and CDR2 SVGIG (reference sequence). The CDR3 consists of 14 residues. DNA of the CDR3: TGTGCCTGGAGTGTACTGTTGGGGAGCACTGAAGCTTTCTTT. The encoded protein is CAWSVLLGSTEAFF.

The chain employs TRBV28 and TRBJ2-7, with TRBD2 matching over 8 bases. CDR1 and CDR2 from the germline V gene are MDHEN and SYDVKM. V shed 4 bases and J 6 bases; nucleotides not matched to a gene: 11. The CDR3 consists of 15 residues. The CDR3 loop is CASSSVSGSLSEQYF. CDR3 DNA sequence: TGTGCCAGCAGTTCGGTCAGCGGGAGTCTTAGCGAGCAGTACTTC.

The genes are TRBV6-2 or TRBV6-3 and TRBJ2-2; no firm D call. The CDR3 length is 13 residues. Germline V lookup: CDR1 MNHEY, CDR2 SVGEGT. V was trimmed by 7 bases and J by 1 base, leaving 7 bases between them. The CDR3 nucleotides are TGTGCCAGCACTCTACTGAACACCGGGGAGCTGTTTTTT. It translates to CASTLLNTGELFF.

The chain joins TRBV30 to TRBJ1-1, with D possibly being TRBD1 (5 bases). Germline CDR1 is GTSNPN and CDR2 is SVGIG (reference sequence). The V end was cut by 4 bases, the J end by 5 bases, with 23 bases between. The CDR3 totals 16 residues. The chain's CDR3 is CAWIPVGRVGETEAFF. CDR3 sequence (DNA): TGTGCCTGGATCCCGGTCGGCAGGGTAGGAGAAACTGAAGCTTTCTTT.

This clonotype was observed many times. The chain has TRBV20-1 and TRBJ1-5; D is unresolved. V was pared by 2 bases and J by 2 bases, with 16 bases between. The CDR3 is 16 residues long. CDR1 DFQATT and CDR2 SNEGSKA come from the germline V gene (reference sequence). CDR3 bases: TGCAGTGCTAGAAGCGAACTGGGCGTTGGCAATCAGCCCCAGCATTTT. Translating it yields CSARSELGVGNQPQHF.

This clonotype was counted a few times. The chain carries TRBV18 and TRBJ1-2; no reliable D call. V was clipped by 2 bases and J by 4 bases, with 8 bases between them. There are 13 residues in the CDR3. CDR1 and CDR2 from the germline V gene are KGHSH and LQKENI. CDR3 loop: CASSPGVGYGYTF. In DNA, the CDR3 is TGTGCCAGCTCACCAGGCGTTGGCTATGGCTACACCTTC. Supplemented by reference TRBV18 and TRBJ1-2, the full variable domain reads NAGVMQNPRHLVRRRGQEARLRCSPMKGHSHVYWYRQLPEEGLKFMVYLQKENIIDESGMPKERFSAEFPKEGPSILRIQQVVRGDSAAYFCASSPGVGYGYTFGSGTRLTVV.

There are many counts of this clonotype. The chain uses TRBV12-3 or TRBV12-4 and TRBJ2-7; the D is unclear. The CDR3 runs to 13 residues. The V and J ends lost 3 bases and 2 bases respectively, with 8 bases between them. CDR3 sequence: CASSFGFTYEQYF. In DNA form, the CDR3 reads TGTGCCAGCAGTTTCGGGTTTACCTACGAGCAGTACTTC.

Points on this clonotype: This clone may be a read error of a much larger clone one base away. The chain combines TRBV7-2 with TRBJ1-2; no clear D. Germline V lookup: CDR1 SGHTA, CDR2 FQGNSA. This CDR3 contains 13 residues. V gave up 5 bases and J gave up 6 bases, with 13 bases separating them. The CDR3 is CASSPGSYHGYTF. In nucleotides, the CDR3 is TGTGCCAGCAGCCCCGGGAGTTACCATGGCTACACCTTC.

This clonotype was counted ten times or more. The CDR3 protein is CASILSRPGANVLTF. The CDR3 DNA follows: TGTGCCAGCATATTAAGTAGGCCTGGGGCCAACGTCCTGACTTTC. The J gene is TRBJ2-6, the V gene TRBV6-2 or TRBV6-3; D is unclear. CDR1 is MNHEY and CDR2 is SVGEGT in the germline V gene. The length of the CDR3 is 15 residues. V dropped 7 bases and J dropped 2 bases, with 12 bases sitting between them.

This clonotype was counted at least ten times. The rearrangement joins TRBV10-3 to TRBJ2-7; D assignment may be TRBD1 or TRBD2 (5 bases each). This CDR3 region has 12 residues. The V gene lost 4 bases and the J gene lost 5 bases, with 9 bases spanning the gap. Germline-derived CDR1 and CDR2 are ENHRY and SYGVKD. The CDR3 sequence: CAISGDENEQYF. The CDR3 DNA is TGTGCCATCAGTGGGGACGAGAACGAGCAGTACTTC.

This clonotype was seen repeatedly, ten times or more. The J gene is TRBJ2-2, the V gene TRBV12-3 or TRBV12-4; perhaps D is TRBD1 or TRBD2 (5 bases each). The ends were cut back, 5 bases at V and 3 bases at J, with 19 bases in the middle. This CDR3 is 17 amino acids long. CDR3 sequence: CASSGGPMELHTGELFF. The CDR3 DNA is TGTGCCAGCAGTGGGGGTCCTATGGAGTTACACACCGGGGAGCTGTTTTTT.

Only a few counts were recorded for this clonotype. V usage is TRBV6-5 and J usage is TRBJ1-1, with unresolved D. The germline V and J ends were trimmed by 2 bases and 4 bases, with 11 bases remaining between them. Germline lookup yields CDR1 MNHEY and CDR2 SVGAGI. This CDR3 is built from 14 residues. In DNA form, the CDR3 reads TGTGCCAGCAGTTACAGGGTAGACGGCACTGAAGCTTTCTTT. Translating it yields CASSYRVDGTEAFF.